The 3 T cell receptor beta chains listed next were all sequenced from one sample in a study of identical twins. TCRdb analysed the 5' RACE reads with MiXCR anew, one entry per CDR3 protein. The sample includes hundreds of thousands of distinct CDR3 sequences, approximately 20% seen only once; the top ten take approximately 0.52%. The sample was also linked to a second study, of yellow fever vaccine responses in identical twins.

What was sequenced was CD4+ T cells sorted from blood. The receptors derive from a woman aged 18-35 years in good health.

In this sample, this clonotype turned up a few times. The gene calls are TRBV2 and TRBJ2-3; D perhaps matches TRBD2 (6 bases). Germline V gene lookup returns CDR1 SNHLY and CDR2 FYNNEI. Deletions cut 2 bases from V and 5 bases from J, with 14 bases between. The CDR3 has 15 residues. For the CDR3, the DNA is TGTGCCAGCAGTGAATTGCGGGGTGGGGGAGATACGCAGTATTTT. The encoded protein is CASSELRGGGDTQYF.

The chain carries TRBV15 and TRBJ1-5; D may be TRBD1 (5 bases). Trimming pared 1 base from V and 3 bases from J, leaving 10 bases between. The length of the CDR3 is 15 residues. Germline loops: CDR1 LNHNV, CDR2 YYDKDF (reference sequence). The CDR3 protein is CATSRAQENNQPQHF. In nucleotides, the CDR3 is TGTGCCACCAGCAGAGCACAGGAAAACAATCAGCCCCAGCATTTT.

The chain combines TRBV12-3 or TRBV12-4 with TRBJ1-3; D uncertain. V was trimmed by 3 bases and J by 0 bases, leaving 9 bases between them. The CDR3 spans 15 residues. In nucleotides, the CDR3 is TGTGCCAGCAGTTTCGTCGGATACTCTGGAAACACCATATATTTT. As protein: CASSFVGYSGNTIYF.